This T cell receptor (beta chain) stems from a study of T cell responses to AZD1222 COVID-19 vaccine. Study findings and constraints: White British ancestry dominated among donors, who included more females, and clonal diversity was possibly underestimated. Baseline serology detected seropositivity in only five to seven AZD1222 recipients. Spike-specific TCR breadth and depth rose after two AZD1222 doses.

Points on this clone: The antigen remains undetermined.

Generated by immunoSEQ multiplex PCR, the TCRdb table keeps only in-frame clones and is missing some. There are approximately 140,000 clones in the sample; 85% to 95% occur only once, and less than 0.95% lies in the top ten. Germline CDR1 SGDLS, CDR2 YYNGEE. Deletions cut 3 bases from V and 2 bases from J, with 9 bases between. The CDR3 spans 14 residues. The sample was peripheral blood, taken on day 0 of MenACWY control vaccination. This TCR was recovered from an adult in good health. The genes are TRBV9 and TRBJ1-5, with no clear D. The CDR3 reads CASSADGGNQPQHF. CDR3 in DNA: TGTGCCAGCAGCGCAGACGGGGGCAATCAGCCCCAGCATTTT.